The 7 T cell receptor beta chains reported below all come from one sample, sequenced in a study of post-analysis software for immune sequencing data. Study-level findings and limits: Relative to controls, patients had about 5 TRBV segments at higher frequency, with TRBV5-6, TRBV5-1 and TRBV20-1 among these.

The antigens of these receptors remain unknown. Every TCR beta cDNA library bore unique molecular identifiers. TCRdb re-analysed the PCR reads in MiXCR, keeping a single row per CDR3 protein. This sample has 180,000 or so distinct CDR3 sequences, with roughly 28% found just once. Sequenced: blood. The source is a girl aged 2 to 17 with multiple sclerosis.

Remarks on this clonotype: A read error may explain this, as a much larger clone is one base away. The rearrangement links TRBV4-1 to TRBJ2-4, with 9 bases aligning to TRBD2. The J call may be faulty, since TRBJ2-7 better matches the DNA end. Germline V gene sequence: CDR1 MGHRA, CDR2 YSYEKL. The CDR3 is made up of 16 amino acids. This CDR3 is CASSQDMSSGILEQYF. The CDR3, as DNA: TGCGCCAGCAGCCAAGATATGTCTAGCGGGATTCTCGAGCAGTACTTC.

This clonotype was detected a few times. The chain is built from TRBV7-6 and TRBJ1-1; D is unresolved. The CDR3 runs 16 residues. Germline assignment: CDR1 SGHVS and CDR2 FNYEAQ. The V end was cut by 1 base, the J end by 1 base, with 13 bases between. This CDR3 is CASSLGILGTNTEAFF. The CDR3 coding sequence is TGTGCCAGCAGCTTAGGGATCTTAGGAACGAACACTGAAGCTTTCTTT.

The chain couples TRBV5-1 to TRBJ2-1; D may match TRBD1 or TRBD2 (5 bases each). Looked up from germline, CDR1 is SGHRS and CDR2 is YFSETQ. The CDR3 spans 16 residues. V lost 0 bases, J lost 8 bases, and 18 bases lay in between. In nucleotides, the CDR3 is TGCGCCAGCAGCTTGGCTAAAGGGACCGGGGATGATGAGCAGTTCTTC. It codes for CASSLAKGTGDDEQFF.

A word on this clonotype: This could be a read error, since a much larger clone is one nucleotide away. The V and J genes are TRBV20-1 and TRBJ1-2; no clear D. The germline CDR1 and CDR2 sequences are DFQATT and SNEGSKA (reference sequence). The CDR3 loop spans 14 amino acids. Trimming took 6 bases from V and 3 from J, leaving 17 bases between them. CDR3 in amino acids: CSAAGIASHYGYTF. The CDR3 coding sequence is TGCAGTGCCGCCGGGATAGCGAGTCACTATGGCTACACCTTC.

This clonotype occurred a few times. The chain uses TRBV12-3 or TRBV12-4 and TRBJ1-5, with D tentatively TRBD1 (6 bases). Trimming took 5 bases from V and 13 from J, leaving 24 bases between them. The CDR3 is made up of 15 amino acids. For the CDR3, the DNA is TGTGCCAGCAGTCCCCGGGGGGACACCCGCGGATCTCAGCATTTT. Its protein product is CASSPRGDTRGSQHF.

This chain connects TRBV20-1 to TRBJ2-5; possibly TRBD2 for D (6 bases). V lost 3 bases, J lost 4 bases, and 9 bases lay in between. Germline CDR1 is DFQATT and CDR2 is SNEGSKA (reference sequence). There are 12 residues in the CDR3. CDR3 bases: TGCAGTGCTAGCGGGAGCGGAGAGACCCAGTACTTC. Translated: CSASGSGETQYF.

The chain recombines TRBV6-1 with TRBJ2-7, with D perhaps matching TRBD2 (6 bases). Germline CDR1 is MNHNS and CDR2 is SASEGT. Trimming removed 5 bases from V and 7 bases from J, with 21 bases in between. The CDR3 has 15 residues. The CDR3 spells CASSPILGGTDEQYF. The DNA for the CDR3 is TGTGCCAGCAGTCCCATCCTGGGAGGCACGGATGAGCAGTACTTC.